Below are 20 T cell receptor beta chains sequenced from a single sample in a study of PD-1 blockade in classical Hodgkin lymphoma. Clones were read by immunoSEQ multiplex PCR, and TCRdb kept only the in-frame ones, dropping some. The sample has over 50,000 clones, around nine tenths seen once. Time point defined: cycle 4 day 1 (C4D1), after five to seven weeks of nivolumab. Every patient experienced relapse after autologous stem cell transplantation, and brentuximab vedotin exposure varied. The sample here was peripheral blood mononuclear cells (PBMCs), taken before the fourth cycle of nivolumab. All receptors come from a human donor with classical Hodgkin lymphoma.

The chain combines TRBV7-2 with TRBJ1-2; D call uncertain. Per germline, CDR1 SGHTA and CDR2 FQGNSA. CDR3 size: 13 residues. V was trimmed by 1 base and J by 0 bases, leaving 3 bases between them. CDR3 in DNA: TGTGCCAGCAGCTTAGTATCTAACTATGGCTACACCTTC. Encoded protein: CASSLVSNYGYTF.

The J gene is TRBJ1-4, the V gene TRBV5-1; 8 bases map to TRBD1. CDR3 length: 16 amino acids. Germline CDR1 and CDR2: SGHRS and YFSETQ. V shed 0 bases and J 7 bases; nucleotides not matched to a gene: 8. The CDR3 here is CASSLGATGASEKLFF. Written as DNA, the CDR3 is TGCGCCAGCAGCTTGGGGGCGACAGGGGCGTCTGAAAAACTGTTTTTT.

This clone was counted only a few times. The gene calls are TRBV7-9 and TRBJ1-2; tentative D call: TRBD1 (5 bases). Germline loops: CDR1 SEHNR, CDR2 FQNEAQ (reference sequence). This CDR3 spans 14 amino acids. Trimming shortened V by 4 bases and J by 6 bases, and 15 bases separated the two germline ends. For the CDR3, the DNA is TGTGCCAGCAGCTCGTGGGGCGGGGGTGATGGCTACACCTTC. Its protein is CASSSWGGGDGYTF.

This chain connects TRBV30 to TRBJ1-2, with 7 bases matching TRBD1. The V gene end was trimmed by 1 base and the J gene end by 6 bases; junction bases not matched to a gene: 8. Germline CDR1 reads GTSNPN; CDR2 reads SVGIG (reference sequence). The CDR3 has 14 residues. The CDR3 DNA reads TGTGCCTGGAGTGGGTTAGGGGGCGCCGATGGCTACACCTTC. It encodes CAWSGLGGADGYTF.

The chain employs TRBV29-1 and TRBJ2-7; the D gene is possibly TRBD1 (6 bases). Germline lookup yields CDR1 SQVTM and CDR2 ANQGSEA. V lost 4 bases to trimming and J lost 2 bases, with 9 bases between them. This CDR3 spans 12 amino acids. The CDR3 DNA reads TGCAGCGTTGCGGACAGTACCTACGAGCAGTACTTC. This encodes CSVADSTYEQYF.

This sequence joins TRBV4-1 and TRBJ2-2; maybe TRBD1 (7 bases). The germline V and J ends were trimmed by 4 bases and 5 bases, with 20 bases remaining between them. CDR1 is MGHRA and CDR2 is YSYEKL in the germline V gene. The CDR3 is made up of 17 amino acids. The CDR3 region has the DNA TGCGCCAGCAGCCGCTTGGAGGGGGCGGTATATACCGGGGAGCTGTTTTTT. It is translated as CASSRLEGAVYTGELFF.

This clone was picked up one time. V is TRBV11-2 and J is TRBJ2-2; D ambiguous. The CDR3 runs to 13 residues. In germline, CDR1 is SGHAT, CDR2 FQNNGV. V lost 5 bases and J lost 3, with 7 bases in between. CDR3 in DNA: TGTGCCAGCAGCCTCTCTTACACCGGGGAGCTGTTTTTT. Translating gives CASSLSYTGELFF. The full variable domain, rest sourced from reference TRBV11-2 and TRBJ2-2, is EAGVAQSPRYKIIEKRQSVAFWCNPISGHATLYWYQQILGQGPKLLIQFQNNGVVDDSQLPKDRFSAERLKGVDSTLKIQPAKLEDSAVYLCASSLSYTGELFFGEGSRLTVL.

The chain carries TRBV5-1 and TRBJ1-2, with a tentative D call TRBD1 (5 bases). CDR1 and CDR2 from the germline V gene are SGHRS and YFSETQ. Trimming removed 4 bases from V and 7 bases from J, with 14 bases in between. The CDR3 is 13 residues long. The CDR3 region is CASSPTGQGGYTF. The CDR3 coding sequence is TGCGCCAGCAGCCCGACGGGGCAGGGTGGCTACACCTTC. Based on the CDR3 plus reference TRBV5-1 and TRBJ1-2, the full variable domain is KAGVTQTPRYLIKTRGQQVTLSCSPISGHRSVSWYQQTPGQGLQFLFEYFSETQRNKGNFPGRFSGRQFSNSRSEMNVSTLELGDSALYLCASSPTGQGGYTFGSGTRLTVV.

The chain joins TRBV5-1 to TRBJ1-5; no firm D call. CDR3 length: 15 residues. Trimming removed 0 bases at V and 1 base at J, with 8 bases between. Germline CDR1 is SGHRS and CDR2 is YFSETQ. The CDR3 loop reads CASSLDGESNQPQHF. As DNA, the CDR3 is TGCGCCAGCAGCTTGGACGGGGAGAGCAATCAGCCCCAGCATTTT.

The rearrangement joins TRBV5-1 to TRBJ2-1, with D perhaps TRBD2 (5 bases). The germline V gene encodes CDR1 SGHRS and CDR2 YFSETQ. CDR3 length equals 15 residues. Trimming took 1 base from V and 1 from J, leaving 9 bases between them. DNA of the CDR3: TGCGCCAGCAGCTTGAGCGGACTTTCCTACAATGAGCAGTTCTTC. This sequence encodes CASSLSGLSYNEQFF.

The chain couples TRBV7-9 to TRBJ2-3; D remains ambiguous. V was clipped by 5 bases and J by 2 bases, with 14 bases between them. The CDR3 is 15 residues long. Germline CDR1 is SEHNR and CDR2 is FQNEAQ (reference sequence). In nucleotides, the CDR3 is TGTGCCAGCAGCCCAAGGATCAGAATCACAGATACGCAGTATTTT. Translated: CASSPRIRITDTQYF.

The V call is TRBV7-6, the J call TRBJ2-5, with a possible D match to TRBD2 (5 bases). From germline, CDR1 is SGHVS and CDR2 FNYEAQ. V was shortened by 1 base and J by 3 bases, with 15 bases between the two germline ends. This CDR3 is 16 amino acids long. CDR3 protein: CASSLVRRAGEETQYF. The DNA for the CDR3 is TGTGCCAGCAGCTTAGTTCGGCGGGCAGGTGAAGAGACCCAGTACTTC. The full variable domain, rest sourced from reference TRBV7-6 and TRBJ2-5, is GAGVSQSPRYKVTKRGQDVALRCDPISGHVSLYWYRQALGQGPEFLTYFNYEAQQDKSGLPNDRFSAERPEGSISTLTIQRTEQRDSAMYRCASSLVRRAGEETQYFGPGTRLLVL.

This chain connects TRBV6-6 to TRBJ2-7; D is unclear. This CDR3 spans 14 amino acids. CDR1 and CDR2 (germline): MNHNY, SVGAGI (reference sequence). The V end lost 2 bases, the J end lost 4 bases, and 12 bases lay between the germline ends. Here the CDR3 DNA reads TGTGCCAGCAGTTACGCATTTGGGTTTTACGAGCAGTACTTC. It is translated as CASSYAFGFYEQYF.

The chain has TRBV19 and TRBJ2-2, with 12 bases matching TRBD1. This CDR3 spans 16 amino acids. The V segment lost 4 bases and the J segment 3 bases; nucleotides outside the gene matches: 3. Germline V lookup: CDR1 LNHDA, CDR2 SQIVND (reference sequence). CDR3 nucleotide sequence: TGTGCCAGTAGTAAGGGACAGGGGGCATACACCGGGGAGCTGTTTTTT. Its protein product is CASSKGQGAYTGELFF.

The genes are TRBV4-1 and TRBJ1-6; D uncertain. Germline V gene sequence: CDR1 MGHRA, CDR2 YSYEKL. Deletions cut 0 bases from V and 7 bases from J, with 4 bases between. The CDR3 has 13 amino acids. As DNA, the CDR3 is TGCGCCAGCAGCCAAGATCTAAATTCACCCCTCCACTTT. Translating gives CASSQDLNSPLHF.

The chain combines TRBV4-1 with TRBJ2-2, with a weak D call TRBD1 (6 bases). The ends were cut back, 4 bases at V and 2 bases at J, with 11 bases in the middle. The CDR3 contains 15 residues. CDR1 MGHRA and CDR2 YSYEKL come from the germline V gene. CDR3 sequence: CASSLPGHNTGELFF. In nucleotides, the CDR3 is TGCGCCAGCAGCCTCCCGGGACACAACACCGGGGAGCTGTTTTTT.

This clone was seen only once. The chain links TRBV25-1 to TRBJ2-7; unclear D gene. Germline assignment: CDR1 MGHDK and CDR2 SYGVNS. This CDR3 spans 13 amino acids. Trimming cost V 8 bases and J 5 bases, with 16 bases left between them. The chain's CDR3 is CASRQSGLNEQYF. CDR3 nucleotides: TGTGCCAGCCGCCAAAGTGGGCTTAACGAGCAGTACTTC.

V gene TRBV6-1 combines with J gene TRBJ2-1, with 9 nucleotides matching TRBD2. This CDR3 contains 14 residues. The V and J ends lost 4 bases and 6 bases, in that order; junction bases with no gene match: 4. Germline assignment: CDR1 MNHNS and CDR2 SASEGT. The CDR3 spells CASSALSGSNEQFF. CDR3 in DNA: TGTGCCAGCAGTGCCCTTAGCGGGAGCAATGAGCAGTTCTTC.

V is TRBV14 and J is TRBJ1-1, with a weak D call TRBD1 (5 bases). Germline V gene data show CDR1 as SGHDN and CDR2 as FVKESK. The V and J ends lost 1 base and 6 bases respectively, with 15 bases between them. This CDR3 contains 15 residues. CDR3 sequence (DNA): TGTGCCAGCAGCCAAGTTGGGGCCTCGGGTTCTGAAGCTTTCTTT. This gives the protein CASSQVGASGSEAFF.

The chain carries TRBV4-2 and TRBJ1-1, with a tentative D call TRBD1 (6 bases). CDR1 is LGHNA, CDR2 YNFKEQ, per germline. The CDR3 has 16 residues. V was clipped by 4 bases and J by 4 bases, with 19 bases between them. CDR3 DNA sequence: TGTGCCAGCAGCCGAACGACGGGGGCGGCGAGCACTGAAGCTTTCTTT. Translated, it gives CASSRTTGAASTEAFF.